These T cell receptor beta chains were read from a single sample in a study of blood T cells in healthy people across ages. TCRdb passed the 5' RACE reads through MiXCR, listing each CDR3 protein once. Here the sample spans some 1.4 million distinct CDR3 sequences, approximately 40% being singletons. Material: blood. The receptor source for this set is a woman between 18 and 30 years old in good health. Both conserved end residues are part of each CDR3. A D gene is named only where the DNA matches it firmly. The size entry is marked missing in some rows and otherwise reads once, few, many or a size class.

v_call,clone_size,j_call,d_call,cdr3_nt,cdr3_aa
TRBV20-1,-,TRBJ1-6,-,TGCAGTGCTGCCCTCGAGTTCTATAATTCACCCCTCCACTTT,CSAALEFYNSPLHF
TRBV5-1,-,TRBJ1-1,-,TGCGCCAGCACCCGGTATCCCCAGGGTGAAGCTTTCTTT,CASTRYPQGEAFF
TRBV7-2,-,TRBJ2-1,TRBD2,TGTGCCAGCAGCCCCTCACCCGGGACTAGCGGGAGCCATGAGCAGTTCTTC,CASSPSPGTSGSHEQFF
TRBV6-5,few,TRBJ2-1,TRBD2,TGTGCCACCGGGACTAGCACCTACAATGAGCAGTTCTTC,CATGTSTYNEQFF
TRBV10-3,-,TRBJ1-2,-,TGTGCCATCAACCCAGCCGTTAACTATGGCTACACCTTC,CAINPAVNYGYTF
TRBV20-1,few,TRBJ1-5,-,TGCAGTGCTCCCGGGGATTATAGCAATCAGCCCCAGCATTTT,CSAPGDYSNQPQHF
TRBV20-1,few,TRBJ2-1,TRBD1,TGCAGTGCCAGCCCGACAGGGGGCGGTATGAGCTCCTACAATGAGCAGTTCTTC,CSASPTGGGMSSYNEQFF
TRBV24-1,-,TRBJ2-7,-,TGTGCCACCAGTGACCGGGGCCGCTACGAGCAGTACTTC,CATSDRGRYEQYF
TRBV7-8,-,TRBJ2-7,-,TGTGCCAGCAGATCAAATCCCGGGGGCGGGAACGAGCAGTACTTC,CASRSNPGGGNEQYF
TRBV27,-,TRBJ2-7,TRBD2,TGTGCCAGCAGTTTATTGACTAGCGCCTCCTATGAGCAGTACTTC,CASSLLTSASYEQYF
TRBV20-1,few,TRBJ2-7,TRBD1,TGCAGTGCTAGAGACCGGACAGGGGGCTACGAGCAGTACTTC,CSARDRTGGYEQYF
TRBV9,few,TRBJ2-3,TRBD2,TGTGCCAGCAGCGTAGAGGATAGCGGGACAGATACGCAGTATTTT,CASSVEDSGTDTQYF
TRBV9,many,TRBJ2-3,-,TGTGCCAGCACGACAGGATCCACAGATACGCAGTATTTT,CASTTGSTDTQYF
TRBV20-1,few,TRBJ1-2,-,TGCAGTGCTAGAGAGACGGGGGGTTACTATGGCTACACCTTT,CSARETGGYYGYTF
TRBV10-1,-,TRBJ2-3,TRBD1,TGCGCCAGCAGTGGAACAGGGGCCAAGGATACGCAGTATTTT,CASSGTGAKDTQYF
TRBV7-7,-,TRBJ2-1,TRBD1,TGTGCCAGCAGCGCCGGACAGGGGATCCCCAATGAGCAGTTCTTC,CASSAGQGIPNEQFF
TRBV6-5,-,TRBJ2-7,-,TGTGCCAGCAGTTACCGACCATTCCAGGGGAATCCCTCCTACGAGCAGTACTTC,CASSYRPFQGNPSYEQYF
TRBV20-1,-,TRBJ1-5,-,TGCAGTGCTACTCTCCAGGGAACCATGATGAATCAGCCCCAGCATTTT,CSATLQGTMMNQPQHF
TRBV20-1,many,TRBJ2-3,TRBD2,TGCAGTGCTAGAGATCCGGGGGGGCCCACAGATACGCAGTATTTT,CSARDPGGPTDTQYF
TRBV20-1,few,TRBJ2-1,TRBD2,TGCAGTGCCAAACCAGCGGGGGCGACCTACAATGAGCAGTTCTTC,CSAKPAGATYNEQFF
TRBV6-5,few,TRBJ2-1,TRBD2,TGTGCCAGCAGACCCAGCGGGGGGGTCGACAATGAGCAGTTCTTC,CASRPSGGVDNEQFF
TRBV6-5,many,TRBJ2-7,TRBD1,TGTGCCAGCAGTTCCCTCGGACAGGGGGCCTACGAGCAGTACTTC,CASSSLGQGAYEQYF
TRBV4-1,-,TRBJ1-1,-,TGCGCCAGCAGCCAGCGGGACGGAACGAACACTGAAGCTTTCTTT,CASSQRDGTNTEAFF
TRBV20-1,few,TRBJ2-7,TRBD1,TGCAGTTCCCCTCGGACAGGGGTGATCAATGAGCAGTACTTC,CSSPRTGVINEQYF
TRBV12-3/TRBV12-4,-,TRBJ2-7,-,TGTGCCAGCAGTTTAGCGTCAGGGGGGAGGCCCTACGAGCAGTACTTC,CASSLASGGRPYEQYF
TRBV6-5,-,TRBJ2-3,TRBD2,TGTGCCAGCAGTTCACTAGCGGGGATGTATACGCAGTATTTT,CASSSLAGMYTQYF
TRBV10-3,-,TRBJ2-1,TRBD2,TGTGCCATCAGTACTAGCGGGACGCCCTACAATGAGCAGTTCTTC,CAISTSGTPYNEQFF
TRBV7-2,-,TRBJ1-2,TRBD1,TGTGCCAGCAGCTTAGGGACAGGGAATAACTATGGCTACACCTTC,CASSLGTGNNYGYTF
TRBV12-3/TRBV12-4,-,TRBJ2-1,TRBD1,TGTGCCAGCAGTTCTTGGACAGGGGGCTACCAAGAGACCCAGTTCTTC,CASSSWTGGYQETQFF
TRBV6-5,-,TRBJ2-1,TRBD2,TGTGCCAGCAGTTACGGTGCGGGGGGCCCGAGCTCCTACAATGAGCAGTTCTTC,CASSYGAGGPSSYNEQFF
TRBV10-1,-,TRBJ2-5,-,TGCGCCAGCAGTGGACAGGATGGCAATGAGCAGTACTTC,CASSGQDGNEQYF
TRBV10-3,few,TRBJ2-7,-,TGTGCCAGCAAGCAGGGCGGGCCTAGCTCCTACGAGCAGTACTTC,CASKQGGPSSYEQYF
TRBV11-2,-,TRBJ1-2,TRBD1,TGTGCCAGCAGCTTAGCAACGGGGGACAGGGAGGACTATGGCTACACCTTC,CASSLATGDREDYGYTF
TRBV29-1,-,TRBJ2-5,TRBD1,TGCAGCGTGTCCGGGACAGGCAAAGAGTGGGAGACCCAGTACTTC,CSVSGTGKEWETQYF
TRBV4-2,few,TRBJ2-5,-,TGTGCCAGCAGCCAAGATCTTGGCGTAGAGACCCAGTACTTC,CASSQDLGVETQYF
TRBV3-1,-,TRBJ2-1,-,TGTGCCAGCAGCCAATCCAGCGGGTTTAACAATGAGCAGTTCTTC,CASSQSSGFNNEQFF
TRBV11-2,few,TRBJ2-3,TRBD2,TGTGCCAGCAGCCCACGGACTAGCGGGATTAGCACAGATACGCAGTATTTT,CASSPRTSGISTDTQYF
TRBV5-1,-,TRBJ2-5,-,TGCGCCAGCAGCAGGACTACCTCCCGGGAGACCCAGTACTTC,CASSRTTSRETQYF
TRBV10-3,-,TRBJ2-7,-,TGTGCCATCAGTGATACGGCGTGGGAGCAGTACTTC,CAISDTAWEQYF
TRBV20-1,-,TRBJ2-1,-,TGCAGTGCTAGTGCCCCCTCCTACAATGAGCAGTTCTTC,CSASAPSYNEQFF
TRBV2,-,TRBJ2-5,-,TGTGCCAGCCGGCCTGGACTATCAGATGATACCTGGGGAGAGACCCAGTACTTC,CASRPGLSDDTWGETQYF
TRBV20-1,-,TRBJ2-7,-,TGCAGTGCTAGAGAGGGAACAGGGCGCTACGAGCAGTACTTC,CSAREGTGRYEQYF
TRBV5-1,-,TRBJ2-5,-,TGCGCCAGCAGCTTAGACGGGGAACTAGACTACAATGAGCAGTACTTC,CASSLDGELDYNEQYF
TRBV15,-,TRBJ2-6,-,TGTGCCACCAGCATCCCGCCGGGGCGTACTGGGGCCAACGTCCTGACTTTC,CATSIPPGRTGANVLTF
TRBV9,-,TRBJ2-2,TRBD1,TGTGCCAGCAGCGTAGCCCAGGGGGCCACCGGGGAGCTGTTTTTT,CASSVAQGATGELFF
TRBV2,-,TRBJ2-5,-,TGTGCCAGCAGACTCGACAGGTCCCAAGAGACCCAGTACTTC,CASRLDRSQETQYF
TRBV20-1,few,TRBJ1-1,-,TGCAGTGCTAGGGAAACAGGGAGGGACACTGAAGCTTTCTTT,CSARETGRDTEAFF
TRBV10-3,few,TRBJ2-7,TRBD2,TGTGCCATCAGTGGACTAGCGGGAGGGAGCTCCTACGAGCAGTACTTC,CAISGLAGGSSYEQYF